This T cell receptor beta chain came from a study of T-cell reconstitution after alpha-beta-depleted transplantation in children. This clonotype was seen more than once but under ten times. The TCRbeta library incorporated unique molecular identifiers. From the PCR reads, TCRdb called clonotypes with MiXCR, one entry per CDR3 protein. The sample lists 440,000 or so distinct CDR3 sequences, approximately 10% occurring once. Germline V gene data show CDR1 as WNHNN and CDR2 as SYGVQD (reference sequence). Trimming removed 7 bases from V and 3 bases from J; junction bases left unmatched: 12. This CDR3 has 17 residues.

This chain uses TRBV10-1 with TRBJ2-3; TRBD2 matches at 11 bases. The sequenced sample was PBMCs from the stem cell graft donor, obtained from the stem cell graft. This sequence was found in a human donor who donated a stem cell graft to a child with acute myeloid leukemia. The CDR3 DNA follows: TGCGCCAGCATTAATCGAATAGCGGGGGGGCCGACAGATACGCAGTATTTT. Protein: CASINRIAGGPTDTQYF.